The 13 T cell receptor delta chains in this list originate from one sample, sequenced in a study of γδ T cells in repeated Plasmodium falciparum infection. Flow sorting of PBMC yielded separate Vgamma9/Vdelta2+ and Vdelta2-negative gammadelta T cell populations for bulk repertoire analysis. TCRdb called clones anew from the multiplex PCR reads with CATT. Of 75,000 to 100,000 delta-chain clones listed, approximately 1.4% were seen once; the top ten hold over 8%. Source material: gamma-delta T cells from blood. These receptors originate from a pool of human donors (malaria-infected and uninfected, not separated).

With regard to this clone: The protein that TCRdb holds for this DNA derives from a much larger clone and differs from the translated DNA at residue 5, which likely indicates a read error; the protein shown here is translated from the DNA. The chain uses TRDV1 and TRDJ1; TRDD3 matches 10 bases. TCRdb offers no J gene call, so here the DNA was matched to germline to obtain one. The germline V gene encodes CDR1 TSWWSYY and CDR2 QGS. CDR3 length: 16 residues. Trimming removed 3 bases from V and 8 bases from J; junction bases left unmatched: 12. CDR3 coding DNA: TGTGCTCTTGGGGACCTCCCGAGGGGGGGGATACGCAAACTCATCTTT. This translates into CALGDLPRGGIRKLIF.

In its sample, this clone was seen many times. CDR3 nucleotides: TGTGCCTGTGACAGTGGGGGATCCTTCTCCTGGGACACCCGACAGATGTTTTTC. Amino acid sequence: CACDSGGSFSWDTRQMFF. The chain combines TRDV2 with TRDJ3; 8 positions agree with TRDD3. J gave up 0 bases and V 2 bases, and 5 bases lay outside the gene matches. Germline CDR1 and CDR2: GEAIGNYY and EKD. This CDR3 spans 18 amino acids.

On this clone: TCRdb lists the protein of a much larger clone for this DNA, which differs at residue 11, so this is likely a read error; the protein given here is translated from the DNA itself. The rearrangement uses TRDV2 and TRDJ1; tentative D call: TRDD3 (5 bases). The J gene, left out of TCRdb, was set here by checking the DNA against germline. Per the germline V gene, CDR1 is GEAIGNYY and CDR2 is EKD. V was trimmed by 1 base and J by 0 bases, leaving 17 bases between them. The CDR3 sequence is 17 residues long. Here the CDR3 reads CACDTDGGPPHTDKLIF. In nucleotides, the CDR3 is TGTGCCTGTGACACAGACGGGGGCCCCCCGCACACCGATAAACTCATCTTT.

As for this clone: The protein given by TCRdb reflects a much larger clone and differs at residue 4 from this DNA's translation, likely from a read error; the protein shown is the DNA's translation. V and J are TRDV1 and TRDJ1, with TRDD2 as a possible D gene (5 bases). Since TCRdb gives no J gene, matching the DNA to germline was used here to assign it. V dropped 7 bases and J dropped 1 base, with 28 bases sitting between them. The CDR3 is 19 residues long. CDR1 and CDR2 from the germline V gene are TSWWSYY and QGS. The CDR3 loop reads CALVASPRSGGALTDKLIF. In DNA, the CDR3 is TGTGCTCTTGTGGCTAGTCCTAGGAGTGGCGGGGCTCTCACCGATAAACTCATCTTT.

This clone showed up just a few times. The amino acid sequence in TCRdb belongs to a much larger clone and departs from this DNA's translation at residue 17, likely a sequencing read error; the sequence shown is translated from the DNA. For the V gene the call is TRDV2; the J gene has no call; no DNA check was done on the table's D call, TRDD3. This CDR3 region has 18 residues. Germline V gene sequence: CDR1 GEAIGNYY, CDR2 EKD. CDR3 loop: CACDSIAGSMGNTDKLTF. Written as DNA, the CDR3 is TGTGCCTGTGACTCGATAGCCGGCTCAATGGGAAACACCGATAAACTCACCTTT.

Points on this clone: A read error likely explains why the TCRdb protein, taken from a much larger clone, differs from this DNA's translation at residue 8; the protein shown is translated from the DNA. This chain joins TRDV1 and TRDJ1; D is ambiguous. Germline V CDR1 and CDR2: TSWWSYY, QGS. CDR3 length equals 19 residues. The germline V and J ends were trimmed by 4 bases and 0 bases, with 24 bases remaining between them. CDR3 DNA: TGTGCTCTTGGGGTTGCGATATGTAAAACCAACCCGTACACCGATAAACTCATCTTT. Its translation is CALGVAICKTNPYTDKLIF.

This clone was observed many times. Since a much larger clone is just one base distant, this may be a read error. The sample contains more than one DNA sequence encoding this CDR3. V and J are TRDV1 and TRDJ1; D not resolved. The CDR3 length is 13 residues. V lost 4 bases and J 11 bases, leaving 17 bases between the germline ends. Germline CDR1 is TSWWSYY and CDR2 is QGS. CDR3 amino acids: CALGGATPRELIF. CDR3 bases: TGTGCTCTTGGGGGGGCTACTCCTCGTGAGCTCATCTTT.

In this sample, this clone turned up many times. The chain carries TRDV1 and TRDJ1, with 8 positions matching TRDD3. Germline V gene sequence: CDR1 TSWWSYY, CDR2 QGS. The CDR3 loop spans 24 amino acids. Unmatched junction bases numbered 28, after V lost 1 base and J lost 0 bases. The CDR3 loop reads CALGEPTTSPYQYWGRTYTDKLIF. In nucleotides, the CDR3 is TGTGCTCTTGGGGAACCTACGACCTCTCCCTACCAGTACTGGGGGCGAACGTACACCGATAAACTCATCTTT.

This clone was detected only a few times. This likely came from a read error, as a far larger clone is one base away. The same CDR3 arises from other DNA sequences in this sample as well. This sequence joins TRDV1 and TRDJ1; 7 positions match TRDD2. Assignment of the J gene here rests on matching the DNA to germline, because TCRdb gives none. The CDR3 is 22 residues long. Germline values: CDR1 TSWWSYY, CDR2 QGS. V dropped 4 bases and J dropped 0; count of bases not matched to a gene: 26. CDR3 sequence (DNA): TGTGCTCTTGGGGTCCTTATTCCTACCCCTGATACTTACGCAGGATACACCGATAAACTCATCTTT. Protein product: CALGVLIPTPDTYAGYTDKLIF.

A word on this clone: A far larger clone lies a single base away; this is likely a read error. Other DNA sequences in this sample translate to the same CDR3. The V call is TRDV1, the J call TRDJ1; 10 bases align to TRDD3. TCRdb leaves out the J gene; it was filled in here by matching the DNA to germline. Germline CDR1 reads TSWWSYY; CDR2 reads QGS. The CDR3 sequence is 22 residues long. Here the CDR3 DNA reads TGCGCTCTTGGGAAGAGTCGACCTAATGGTGTAAGAGTACTGGGGGATGGGGTTAAACTCATCTTT. It codes for CALGKSRPNGVRVLGDGVKLIF.

For this clone: TCRdb shows a much larger clone's protein in place of this DNA's translation, and the two differ at residue 11, likely through a read error; the protein shown is translated from the DNA. V and J are TRDV1 and TRDJ1; TRDD3 is a possible D gene (6 bases). This CDR3 has 20 residues. Germline lookup yields CDR1 TSWWSYY and CDR2 QGS. Trimming stripped 0 bases from V and 0 bases from J, with 23 bases between. The CDR3 nucleotides are TGTGCTCTTGGGGAACTAAAGTCGGACTGGGACCTTTTTTACACCGATAAACTCATCTTT. This translates into CALGELKSDWDLFYTDKLIF.

Concerning this clone: TCRdb attributes to this sequence the protein of a much larger clone, which differs from the DNA translation at residue 6; a read error is likely, and the protein displayed is translated from the DNA. V usage is TRDV2 and J usage is TRDJ1; TRDD3 agrees at 8 bases. This CDR3 spans 20 amino acids. The germline gives CDR1 GEAIGNYY, CDR2 EKD. J gave up 0 bases and V 0 bases, and 17 bases lay outside the gene matches. CDR3 bases: TGTGCCTGTGACACCAAACGGGTTATGGGGGATGCAATTTACACCGATAAACTCATCTTT. Its translation is CACDTKRVMGDAIYTDKLIF.

This clone has more than one count but fewer than ten. TCRdb pairs this DNA with a much larger clone's protein that differs at residue 12, likely a read error; the protein shown was translated from the DNA. The rearrangement joins TRDV2 to TRDJ1; 7 bases agree with TRDD3. This CDR3 comprises 14 residues. CDR1 is GEAIGNYY, CDR2 EKD, per germline. CDR3 nucleotides: TGTGCCTGTGACCTTACTGGGGAAAACGATAAACACATCTTT. It specifies CACDLTGENDKHIF.